This T cell receptor beta chain was sequenced in a study of shared clonotypes between healthy human individuals. CDR3 length: 14 residues. V gave up 6 bases and J gave up 3 bases; unmatched junction bases: 5. From germline, CDR1 is MNHEY and CDR2 SMNVEV (reference sequence). Whole-study findings and limits: Naive CD4 clonotype sharing across a few donors was about 5%. Though the depth was large, rarefaction showed that sorted-subset sequencing was incomplete.

This clone was observed a few times. Its antigen remains unidentified. TCRdb keeps only in-frame clones here, not all; method: immunoSEQ multiplex PCR. The sample includes some 980,000 clones, 60% to 85% seen only once; the top ten take roughly 1.5%. What was sequenced was memory CD4+ T cells sorted from blood. Subset denoted: CD45RA-negative fraction. The chain employs TRBV27 and TRBJ2-3, with 8 bases identical to TRBD1. The sequence was collected from a man aged 18 to 29 in good health. The CDR3 protein is CASRPQGATDTQYF. Here the CDR3 DNA reads TGTGCCAGCAGACCGCAGGGGGCGACAGATACGCAGTATTTT.